This T cell receptor (beta chain) originates from a study of blood T cells in healthy people across ages. Donors were systemically healthy Caucasian individuals from Russia aged about 6 to 95 years. Comments on this clonotype: As the CDR3 is not closed by the conserved phenylalanine or tryptophan, this likely results from a read error.

CDR1 and CDR2 from the germline V gene are MDHEN and SYDVKM. V lost 5 bases to trimming and J lost 4 bases; unmatched junction nucleotides: 7. There are 16 residues in the CDR3. It was with a sample-barcoded 5' primer and a J-beta primer mix that a second PCR of roughly 7 to 12 cycles was run. TCRdb redid the calling of the 5' RACE reads with MiXCR, one entry per CDR3 protein. The sample shows 1.5 million to 2 million distinct CDR3 sequences, roughly 28% of them seen only once. The V and J genes are TRBV28 and TRBJ2-1; 11 nucleotides agree with TRBD1. This sequence originates from a woman aged 30 to 39 in good health. Sequenced: blood. The CDR3 loop reads CASSVTGTGGYNEQFV. Written as DNA, the CDR3 is TGTGCCAGCAGTGTTACCGGGACAGGGGGATACAATGAGCAGTTCGTC.